The text below deals with one T cell receptor beta chain. Its antigen is not identified. Sequencing was performed with immunoSEQ multiplex PCR; in TCRdb, only in-frame clones are kept and a portion is missing. The sample shows 30,000 to 40,000 clones, around four fifths of them seen only once. This entry comes from a study of T cells in narcolepsy. Study overall: Enrolled donors included narcolepsy type 1 or type 2 patients and healthy controls.

Study-wide points: Blood of same and different patients, but not healthy controls, reportedly held recurring autoreactive clonotypes. Autoreactive clone sequences were missing from some blood memory CD4+ repertoires. HCRT-specific and TRIB2-specific autoreactive clonotypes appeared among same-patient CSF and blood CD4+ clonotypes.

The V end was cut by 4 bases, the J end by 5 bases, with 11 bases between. CDR3 length equals 13 residues. Germline lookup yields CDR1 MNHNS and CDR2 SASEGT. V is TRBV6-1 and J is TRBJ1-1, with D possibly matching TRBD1 (6 bases). The sequenced sample consisted of CD45RA- memory CD4+ T cells from PBMCs. The TCR was taken from a human donor with narcolepsy. This CDR3 is CASSVGGRTEAFF. CDR3 DNA: TGTGCCAGCAGTGTAGGGGGGAGGACTGAAGCTTTCTTT.